This T cell receptor (beta chain) stems from a study of cytomegalovirus exposure and HLA in healthy donors (dated by TCRdb to about 2017). Regarding the study in general: An earlier analysis of more than 550 of the donors reported about 280 Gb of sequence data and 90 million to 120 million unique TCR beta sequences obtained from about 170 million T cells. An early release that covered fewer than 800 HLA-typed donors contained 250 to 350 gigabases of sequencing data and about 93 million unique TCR sequences. Of the approximately 370 genotyped donors, 75% to 85% were placed in the genetic ancestry cluster associated with self-reported Caucasian donors. The study aimed to test whether cataloging public T cell receptors could reveal signatures of past pathogen exposure. The study profiled the T cell repertoires of hundreds of subjects by immunosequencing and related them to cytomegalovirus serostatus. Besides the first cohort of more than 650 subjects, a separate validation cohort made up of roughly 130 different subjects was used. The study combined high-throughput TCR immunosequencing, statistical association of individual TCRs with disease status, and machine learning to predict cytomegalovirus infection status. A later analysis re-analyzed previously published TCR beta repertoires from 666 donors and added high-resolution HLA genotyping to study TCR occurrence patterns. The later analysis used no new phenotypic data to find candidate immune exposures, relying instead on TCR beta sequences and their occurrence across donors. In an earlier analysis of 550 to 700 of the donors, high-throughput TCR beta sequencing was used to judge whether each TCR beta V gene segment behaved as functional or pseudogenic. Donor age, sex, ethnicity and CMV serostatus were collected together with the repertoire data. A later genetic analysis took genome-wide SNP genotypes for about three fifths of the 666 donors and used that subset as a discovery cohort. All discovery cohort repertoires had been generated using a single sequencing platform. HLA typing covered class I and class II loci at four-digit resolution. Typing coverage differed by locus: A, B, C, DRB1 and DQB1 were typed in about 620-640 donors, DQA1 in 522, DPA1 in some 600, and DPB1 in just under 480. Because of strong linkage in the cohort, roughly five DR-DQ haplotypes were treated as single units for association and clustering. On average, about 200,000 unique TCR beta nucleotide sequences were sequenced per donor among about 400 genotyped donors of the cohort, with 15% to 20% of those sequences being non-productive.

Results the study describes overall, beyond this receptor: The presence/absence analyses assumed that sequencing depth was roughly uniform across donors, and that assumption may not be true. Several of the top co-occurrence clusters appeared to be linked to parvovirus B19, influenza, CMV and Epstein-Barr virus, according to a later analysis. A group of highly shared sequence variants was considered likely to be a technical artifact of the sequencing pipeline. In a later analysis, TCR association rates were found to vary across HLA loci, with the most associated TCRs seen for DRB1 alleles and the fewest for HLA-C alleles. Because HLA typing was unavailable for some donors at each locus, only the typed subset was used in association tests. Only TCR beta chains were sequenced in this cohort, and the absence of alpha or paired-chain data limited detectable features. Because counts were too low, seventeen rarely observed V segments, including chromosome 9 orphons, were excluded from the earlier analysis of some 590 of the donors. Because the 87-base-pair reads could not distinguish some IMGT-functional V segments, including TRBV6-2 and TRBV6-3, those segments were excluded. The authors suggested that the approach could potentially be generalized to other disease states and immunological phenotypes. Most CMV-associated TCR beta chains appeared to be HLA-restricted in a later analysis, and the HLA associations seemed to be driven largely by CMV exposure. An association between a missense DCLRE1C variant and V-gene and J-gene trimming of TCR beta chains was found in a later genetic analysis and replicated in an independent cohort. Immune exposure information for the cohort was limited to CMV serostatus. The classifier was reported to diagnose cytomegalovirus status with high specificity and sensitivity in both the original and validation cohorts. A later genetic analysis reported fewer N-insertions in productive TCRs among donors in an Asian-associated ancestry cluster than the roughly 650-donor mean. In a later analysis, HLA-associated TCR beta chains showed more clonal expansion and lower generation probabilities than non-associated chains that were equally common. In vitro tests confirmed that a few of the cytomegalovirus-associated TCR beta chains recognize cytomegalovirus antigens. A further reported finding was that TCR beta sequences accurately predicted the HLA-A and HLA-B alleles for most subjects in the first cohort. A later analysis associated about 17,000 TCR beta sequences with specific HLA alleles at a false discovery rate of 0.05. Most TCR sequences were observed very rarely across donors, whereas some public TCRs were present in many individuals. In an earlier analysis of around 600 of the donors, most TCR beta V segments appeared in productive rearrangements about 87% or about 30% of the time, broadly matching IMGT annotations. A total of roughly 160 TCR beta chains were listed by the study as associated with cytomegalovirus. Linkage disequilibrium might explain the correlated functional status among segregating V segments, but an unknown experimental factor could not be excluded. When HLA alleles, especially DR and DQ, strongly co-occurred, attributing TCR associations to individual alleles was difficult.

The cohort was made up of roughly 670 healthy bone marrow donors. Cohort members were all nominally healthy when sampled, although unrecorded immune exposures were likely present. The donor was CMV seronegative and was included in the group of several hundred seronegative cohort members. A peripheral blood sample was collected from each donor, and TCR beta sequencing was performed on peripheral blood mononuclear cells. Genomic DNA was extracted from the blood cell samples with the Qiagen DNeasy Blood Extraction Kit. The library was generated by the immunoSEQ multiplex PCR assay. A mixture of 60 forward primers for TCR Vbeta segments and 13 reverse primers for TCR Jbeta segments was used in the multiplex PCR. Amplification of the CDR3 region of rearranged TCR beta genes was performed with a multiplex PCR assay on genomic DNA. The amplified TCR beta libraries were sequenced on the Illumina HiSeq System as 87-base-pair reads. The paper's data handling went like this. In a later analysis, 80 million or so unique TCR beta chains were counted across the roughly 670 repertoires, and some 10 million of these chains were shared by at least two donors. Raw reads were error-corrected and collapsed into unique sequences by a nearest-neighbor algorithm in which closely related sequences were merged to remove PCR and sequencing errors. Alignment of CDR3 sequences to IMGT reference sequences was used to assign V, D and J gene segments. For a sequence to be retained, a match of at least six nucleotides to both a V gene segment and a J gene segment was required. Rearrangements were classified as productive when the CDR3 lacked stop codons and remained in frame with V and J, and all other rearrangements were classified as non-productive. Following IMGT convention, CDR3 was defined as the stretch from the second conserved V-encoded cysteine up to the conserved J-encoded phenylalanine. In an earlier analysis of some 550 of the donors, sequences lacking an unambiguous match to a single V gene segment were excluded. An earlier analysis of roughly 590 of the donors called V segments functional above 56.7% productive rearrangements and segregating when the between-donor standard deviation exceeded 5%. To diagnose cytomegalovirus status from the catalog of TCR beta chain sequences, a statistical classification framework was built. In a later analysis, TCR nucleotide sequences were compared against IMGT/GENE-DB human TR gene sequences so that V and J genes could be assigned. A later analysis assigned CDR3 sequences and most-parsimonious VDJ recombination scenarios with the TCRdist pipeline. In a later analysis, each TCR beta chain was defined by its CDR3 amino acid sequence together with its V-gene family, and reads without a unique V-gene family were excluded. To address suspected cross-contamination and a sequencing artifact, a later analysis removed roughly 580 highly shared, low-generation-probability nucleotide sequences. In a later analysis, a clonal expansion index for each public chain was calculated from normalized within-repertoire ranks of inferred template counts. Generation probabilities in a later analysis came from a VDJ recombination model fitted to out-of-frame rearrangements, and those results were checked against IGoR. A later analysis scored TCR-TCR, TCR-HLA and TCR-CMV co-occurrence with hypergeometric tests, applying a repertoire-size bias correction to TCR pairs. In a later analysis, false discovery rates were estimated by permuting HLA or CMV assignments 20 times. A later analysis grouped co-occurring TCRs with DBSCAN, adding TCRdist sequence similarity when clustering within HLA-allele-positive subsets. Co-occurrence clustering excluded repertoires with fewer than 30,000 or more than 120,000 public chains, plus five with anomalous nucleotide sharing. As stored in TCRdb, this immuneACCESS dataset retains in-frame rearrangements with V and J assigned. A fraction of the clones does not appear; measured against another copy, unresolved V genes explain less than half of the discrepancy, and the remainder lacks a known reason. That table is the source of V, J and clone size, and D and trimming were worked out from the DNA. The table for this sample lists 85,000 to 95,000 clones; over 55% of them were counted only once. Just under 6.5% of the sample lies in the top ten.

CDR1 and CDR2 are drawn from the germline V gene: WSHSY, SAAADI. V ends up 8 bases short and J 5 bases short, with an unmatched junction base count of 14. The CDR3 starts with the cysteine, ends with the phenylalanine, and has 16 residues. Only the CDR3 DNA is retained, 48 bases long and in frame from the first base. Comments on this clone: Its antigen remains undetermined. Base quality data are lacking; no much larger clone is found one base away.

Material: PBMCs. Recombination connected TRBV10-2 to TRBJ2-7; 11 central nucleotides agree with TRBD1. The sequence was collected from a woman in her twenties or thirties in good health and CMV-seronegative. The CDR3 in this case is CASLTPGQGGFDEQYF. The DNA sequence is TGCGCCAGCCTGACCCCGGGACAGGGGGGTTTTGACGAGCAGTACTTC.